This is a list of T cell receptor beta chains from one sample in a study of OX40 agonist ivuxolimab in advanced cancers. Sequenced by immunoSEQ multiplex PCR; TCRdb stores in-frame clones only, minus some. Found here are about 86,000 clones, 87% of them singletons; the top ten hold approximately 1.3%. Sequences were derived from CD4+ or CD8+ T cells sorted from blood, sampled in a trial of the OX40 agonist ivuxolimab. The receptor set was obtained from an adult with an advanced solid tumor such as melanoma, head and neck, liver or kidney cancer. Both conserved end residues are part of each CDR3. A D gene is named only where the DNA matches it firmly. Size tells how often a clone was seen (once, few, many) or the class of an expanded clone, and some rows leave it out.

cdr3_aa cdr3_nt d_call j_call clone_size v_call
CASSEREYPSSYNSPLHF TGTGCCAGCAGTGAAAGGGAATACCCAAGCTCCTATAATTCACCCCTCCACTTT - TRBJ1-6 once TRBV6-1
CASSAGLAGSSYNEQFF TGTGCCAGCAGCGCCGGATTAGCGGGATCCTCCTACAATGAGCAGTTCTTC TRBD2 TRBJ2-1 - TRBV5-4
CASSIETGQVKLFF TGTGCCAGTAGTATAGAGACAGGACAAGTCAAACTGTTTTTT - TRBJ1-4 once TRBV19
CASAKTRGRDEQFF TGTGCCAGCGCAAAGACCAGGGGGCGGGATGAGCAGTTCTTC TRBD1 TRBJ2-1 few TRBV6-1
CASSPTRTSGDFF TGTGCCAGCAGTCCGACCAGGACTAGCGGGGACTTCTTC TRBD2 TRBJ2-1 once TRBV6-6
CASRRPQGGYGGYTF TGTGCCAGCAGAAGACCACAGGGAGGATATGGTGGCTACACCTTC - TRBJ1-2 - TRBV2
CASSRRGGSSGDFQETQYF TGCGCCAGCAGCCGCAGAGGGGGGTCTAGCGGGGACTTCCAAGAGACCCAGTACTTC TRBD2 TRBJ2-5 - TRBV4-1
CASSPGQITDTQYF TGTGCCAGCTCACCAGGACAAATCACAGATACGCAGTATTTT - TRBJ2-3 once TRBV18
CASSSAGDQETQYF TGTGCCAGCAGTTCGGCAGGCGACCAAGAGACCCAGTACTTC - TRBJ2-5 - TRBV28
CASSKGMGNQPQHF TGTGCCAGTAGTAAGGGAATGGGCAATCAGCCCCAGCATTTT - TRBJ1-5 - TRBV19
CASSPGTAGYEQYF TGTGCCAGCAGCCCCGGGACCGCGGGCTACGAGCAGTACTTC - TRBJ2-7 - TRBV7-2
CASSFDRSGEQYF TGTGCCAGCAGCTTTGACAGGTCAGGCGAGCAGTACTTC - TRBJ2-7 - TRBV7-3
CASSQMAGLNTGELFF TGTGCCAGCAGCCAAATGGCGGGGCTGAACACCGGGGAGCTGTTTTTT - TRBJ2-2 - TRBV14
CASSIAGSGANYGYTF TGTGCCAGTAGTATAGCAGGGTCCGGAGCTAACTATGGCTACACCTTC - TRBJ1-2 - TRBV19
CASSYGVDRYNEQFF TGTGCCAGCAGTTATGGGGTAGACCGCTACAATGAGCAGTTCTTC - TRBJ2-1 - TRBV11-2
CASIPAGSYEQYF TGTGCCAGCATCCCCGCCGGCTCCTACGAGCAGTACTTC - TRBJ2-7 - TRBV6-1
CATKDRNTGELFF TGTGCCACCAAGGACAGAAACACCGGGGAGCTGTTTTTT - TRBJ2-2 once TRBV6-6
CASSLSPRMNSPLHF TGTGCCAGCAGTTTATCGCCTAGGATGAATTCACCCCTCCACTTT - TRBJ1-6 - TRBV27
CASSNQRLTSGTGKYNEQFF TGTGCCAGCAGTAATCAGAGGCTGACTAGCGGGACGGGAAAGTACAATGAGCAGTTCTTC TRBD2 TRBJ2-1 - TRBV27
CASSLSLGATVNTEAFF TGTGCCAGCAGTTTGAGTCTGGGGGCGACGGTGAACACTGAAGCTTTCTTT - TRBJ1-1 - TRBV28
CSVSNREPGNTIYF TGCAGCGTGAGTAACAGGGAGCCCGGAAACACCATATATTTT - TRBJ1-3 - TRBV29-1
CASSPGLAGSYNEQFF TGTGCCAGCAGTCCAGGACTAGCGGGATCCTACAATGAGCAGTTCTTC TRBD2 TRBJ2-1 - TRBV7-9
CASSLPGRGNQPQHF TGTGCCAGCAGTTTACCGGGAAGAGGGAATCAGCCCCAGCATTTT - TRBJ1-5 - TRBV28
CAWSGVPSSYEQYF TGTGCCTGGAGTGGGGTACCTAGCTCCTACGAGCAGTACTTC - TRBJ2-7 - TRBV30
CASSLVGQGAKEQYF TGTGCCAGCAGTTTAGTGGGACAGGGGGCGAAGGAGCAGTACTTC TRBD1 TRBJ2-7 - TRBV28
CASSILGPNEQFF TGTGCCAGTAGTATTCTGGGTCCGAATGAGCAGTTCTTC - TRBJ2-1 - TRBV19
CASSPQGDTEAFF TGTGCCAGCAGCCCTCAGGGCGATACTGAAGCTTTCTTT - TRBJ1-1 - TRBV7-3
CASSRAPNEKLFF TGTGCCAGCAGTCGGGCCCCTAATGAAAAACTGTTTTTT - TRBJ1-4 - TRBV6-6
CASSKRQGDTNEQFF TGTGCCAGCAGCAAAAGACAGGGGGATACCAATGAGCAGTTCTTC TRBD1 TRBJ2-1 once TRBV11-3
CASSRAGGGETQYF TGTGCCAGTAGCCGAGCAGGGGGCGGCGAGACCCAGTACTTC TRBD1 TRBJ2-5 - TRBV19
CASKAGDSYEQYF TGTGCCAGCAAAGCGGGAGATTCCTACGAGCAGTACTTC TRBD2 TRBJ2-7 - TRBV2
CASSSIQGSTNEKLFF TGTGCCAGCAGCTCAATTCAGGGTTCAACTAATGAAAAACTGTTTTTT - TRBJ1-4 few TRBV5-6
CASSPFTGERDTQYF TGTGCCAGCAGCCCATTTACGGGGGAGCGGGATACGCAGTATTTT - TRBJ2-3 - TRBV7-9
CASSLPGQGMYEQFF TGTGCCAGCAGCTTACCGGGACAGGGGATGTATGAGCAGTTCTTC TRBD1 TRBJ2-1 - TRBV7-2
CASSATGESFTDTQYF TGTGCCAGCTCAGCTACAGGGGAAAGCTTCACAGATACGCAGTATTTT TRBD1 TRBJ2-3 once TRBV18
CASSLYKGDGYTF TGTGCCAGCAGCTTATATAAGGGAGATGGCTACACCTTC - TRBJ1-2 once TRBV7-9
CASARIGYGYTF TGTGCCAGTGCCAGAATAGGATATGGCTACACCTTC - TRBJ1-2 - TRBV19
CASSVDSWGYEQYF TGTGCCAGCAGCGTGGACAGTTGGGGTTACGAGCAGTACTTC - TRBJ2-7 - TRBV9
CASSLPDFRNEQFF TGTGCCAGCAGCTTACCCGACTTTAGGAATGAGCAGTTCTTC - TRBJ2-1 - TRBV11-1
CASSPDPCGGSSTDTQYF TGTGCCAGCAGCCCGGACCCCTGCGGCGGGTCTAGCACAGATACGCAGTATTTT - TRBJ2-3 - TRBV21-1
CASSQNNEQFF TGTGCCAGCAGTCAAAACAATGAGCAGTTCTTC - TRBJ2-1 - TRBV6-5
CASSLNGGRQGQETQYF TGTGCCAGCAGCTTAAACGGGGGGCGGCAAGGCCAAGAGACCCAGTACTTC - TRBJ2-5 - TRBV7-3
CASSVRQGEKLFF TGTGCCAGCAGCGTCCGACAGGGGGAAAAACTGTTTTTT TRBD1 TRBJ1-4 - TRBV7-6
CASSLWQGQGQETQYF TGTGCCAGTAGCCTTTGGCAGGGACAGGGCCAAGAGACCCAGTACTTC TRBD1 TRBJ2-5 - TRBV19
CASSSGWGGEQFF TGTGCCAGCAGCTCCGGATGGGGAGGTGAGCAGTTCTTC - TRBJ2-1 - TRBV7-9